The subject of this entry is one T cell receptor beta chain. V was pared by 5 bases and J by 3 bases, with 23 bases between. CDR1 is SGHTA and CDR2 is FQGNSA in the germline V gene. This CDR3 has 18 residues. Data came from immunoSEQ multiplex PCR; TCRdb stores just in-frame clones and leaves some out. The sample lists 56,000 or so clones, around 80% occurring once. The data belong to a study of memory CD4+ T cells and cytomegalovirus serostatus. The sort gate was single viable CD3+CD4+CD8-CD45RO+ cells for memory CD4+ T cells. CMV serostatus came from serum IgG against pp150, pp28, p38, p52. The sequence derives from an adult in good health and CMV-seronegative. What was sequenced was memory CD4+ T cells from blood. J is TRBJ1-5 and V is TRBV7-2; TRBD1 is a possible D gene (5 bases). CDR3 in DNA: TGTGCCAGCAGCCTCGGGGACGGGCGCTTTACGATCAATCAGCCCCAGCATTTT. The encoded protein is CASSLGDGRFTINQPQHF.